This TCR beta chain was documented in a study of human T cells and chemical hapten exposure. TCRdb re-derived calls from the RACE reads in MiXCR, one entry per CDR3 protein. The sample comprises 85,000 to 100,000 distinct CDR3 sequences, roughly a quarter of which are singletons, and 10% rests with the top ten. The CDR3 has 18 residues. Trimming removed 6 bases from V and 1 base from J, with 22 bases in between. Time point: patch test 3, about 24 weeks after DPC sensitization. The treatment is: therapeutic diphenylcyclopropenone sensitization with weekly scalp DPC. The sequencing used whole blood, collected in connection with sensitization to the hapten diphenylcyclopropenone (DPC). V and J are TRBV12-3 or TRBV12-4 and TRBJ1-5, with D maybe TRBD1 (6 bases). The sequence derives from a man aged 35-49 years with alopecia areata. Some clones in this sample may be carry-over from other donors' samples. The CDR3 region has the DNA TGTGCCAGCAGCCTTCGCCGACTCAGGGGAAGGAGCAATCAGCCCCAGCATTTT. Translating it yields CASSLRRLRGRSNQPQHF.